The T cell receptor beta chain described here comes from a study of beta chain features in type 1 diabetes. Sorting with CD45RO/CCR7/CD25/CD127/CD95/CD27 yielded naive, central memory, regulatory and stem-like memory CD4+ cells. V was shortened by 7 bases and J by 6 bases, with 15 bases between the two germline ends. Germline V lookup: CDR1 SQVTM, CDR2 ANQGSEA. The CDR3 contains 13 residues. As for this clone: The antigen is not known.

Sequencing targeted expressed TCRB transcripts, as all isolated RNA had been reverse transcribed. Method: immunoSEQ multiplex PCR; TCRdb's copy keeps in-frame clones and lacks some. The sample contains around 240,000 clones, roughly 17% of which appear only once. Study-level points and caveats: Type 1 diabetes patients had TCRB CDR3s that were shorter (moderately but significantly so) in all four CD4+ subsets.

The TCR comes from a young man with type 1 diabetes. Sequencing was performed on naive CD4+ T cells from blood. The V gene is TRBV29-1, the J gene TRBJ2-2, with D unclear. CDR3 loop: CSANGVAAGELFF. The CDR3 DNA reads as TGCAGCGCCAATGGGGTAGCCGCCGGGGAGCTGTTTTTT.